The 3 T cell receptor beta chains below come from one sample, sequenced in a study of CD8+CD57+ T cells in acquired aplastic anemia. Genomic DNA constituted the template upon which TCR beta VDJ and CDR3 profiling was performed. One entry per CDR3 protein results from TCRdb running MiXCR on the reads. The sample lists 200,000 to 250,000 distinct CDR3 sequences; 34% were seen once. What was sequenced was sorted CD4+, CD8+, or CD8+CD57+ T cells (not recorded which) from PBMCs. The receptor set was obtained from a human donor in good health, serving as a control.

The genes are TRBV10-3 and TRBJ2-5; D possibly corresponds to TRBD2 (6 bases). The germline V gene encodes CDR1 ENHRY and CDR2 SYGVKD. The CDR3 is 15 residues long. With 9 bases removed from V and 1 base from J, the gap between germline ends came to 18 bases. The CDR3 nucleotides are TGTGCCATTGCCAGCAGCGGGCAGGCCCAAGAGACCCAGTACTTC. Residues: CAIASSGQAQETQYF.

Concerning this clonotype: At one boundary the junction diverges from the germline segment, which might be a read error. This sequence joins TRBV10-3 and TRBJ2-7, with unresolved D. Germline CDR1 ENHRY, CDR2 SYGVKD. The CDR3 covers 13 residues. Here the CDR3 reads CASSSSLSYEQYF. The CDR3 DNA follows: TGTGCCAGCAGTTCCAGCCTCTCCTACGAGCAGTACTTC.

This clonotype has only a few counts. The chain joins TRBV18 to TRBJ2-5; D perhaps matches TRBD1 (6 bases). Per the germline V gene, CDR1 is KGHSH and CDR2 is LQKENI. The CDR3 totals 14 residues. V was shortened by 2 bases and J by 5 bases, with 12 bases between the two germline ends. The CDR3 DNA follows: TGTGCCAGCTCACCAACGGGACATACCGAGACCCAGTACTTC. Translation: CASSPTGHTETQYF.